This T cell receptor (beta chain) was sequenced for a study of post-analysis software for immune sequencing data. Study information: There were relapsing-remitting, secondary progressive and progressive-relapsing multiple sclerosis among the disease courses included.

Each TCR beta cDNA library carried unique molecular identifiers. The authors obtained roughly 0.5 million cDNA molecules from approximately 1 to 10 million T cells. TCRdb passed the PCR reads through MiXCR, listing each CDR3 protein once. This table has about 540,000 distinct CDR3 sequences, around a third appearing once. The CDR3 consists of 12 residues. Per germline, CDR1 MNHNS and CDR2 SASEGT. V was cut by 0 bases and J by 10 bases, with 9 bases left in between. Overall study results and limits: In patients, about 5 TRBV segments were more frequent than in controls, with TRBV5-6, TRBV5-1 and TRBV20-1 among them. In multiple sclerosis, normalized Chao1 diversity was significantly below that of controls. Batch-mates among the samples co-clustered strongly by F measure.

This clonotype has just one count. Its antigen remains unidentified. The V and J genes are TRBV6-1 and TRBJ1-1, with no clear D. The source of this sequence is a girl aged 2-17 years with multiple sclerosis. The material sequenced was blood. CDR3 sequence reads: CASSEAGRLAFF. The CDR3 DNA reads as TGTGCCAGCAGTGAAGCGGGTCGTCTAGCTTTCTTT.